This T cell receptor (beta chain) is drawn from a study of blood T cell repertoires in COVID-19. Background on the study: COVID-19 samples collected from the United States, Italy and Spain covered acute and convalescent phases.

Cohort assignment relied on participant-reported clinical history. Symptom resolution, clearance, or two negative PCRs marked donors in Cohort 3 as recovered. Source study methods: Counts of nucleated cells, estimated from reference gene primer amplification, were obtained. The table came from immunoSEQ multiplex PCR; TCRdb's copy has only in-frame clones and leaves some out. Clone size and the V and J calls come from that table; the DNA yielded D and trimming. The sample records a few hundred thousand clones, 75% to 90% being singletons. Germline trimming cut 1 base from V and 0 bases from J; bases unmatched to any gene: 9. CDR1 and CDR2 from the germline V gene are SGHVS and FQNEAQ. This CDR3 is built from 18 residues.

This TCR was sampled from a woman in her 50s who had recovered from COVID-19. The V gene is TRBV7-8, the J gene TRBJ2-7; TRBD1 matches 10 bases. Sequencing used PBMCs or T cells enriched from blood (not recorded which). CDR3 residues: CASSLVSGQGRSSYEQYF. CDR3 DNA sequence: TGTGCCAGCAGCTTAGTCTCGGGACAGGGGAGGAGCTCCTACGAGCAGTACTTC.